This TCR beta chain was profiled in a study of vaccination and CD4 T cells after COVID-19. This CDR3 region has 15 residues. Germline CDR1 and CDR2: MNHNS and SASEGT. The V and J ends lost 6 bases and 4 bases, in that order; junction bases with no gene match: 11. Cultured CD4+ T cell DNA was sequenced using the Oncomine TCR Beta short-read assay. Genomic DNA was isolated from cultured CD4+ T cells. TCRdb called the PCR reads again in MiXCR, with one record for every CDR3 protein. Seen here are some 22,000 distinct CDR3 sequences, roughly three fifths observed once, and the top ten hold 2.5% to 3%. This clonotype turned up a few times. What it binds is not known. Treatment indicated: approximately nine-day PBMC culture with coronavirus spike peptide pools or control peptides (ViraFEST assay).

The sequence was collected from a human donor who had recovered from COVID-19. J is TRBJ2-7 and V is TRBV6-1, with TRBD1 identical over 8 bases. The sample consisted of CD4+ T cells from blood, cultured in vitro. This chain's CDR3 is CASSLSTGEGYEQYF. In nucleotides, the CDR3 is TGTGCCAGCAGCCTCTCGACAGGGGAAGGTTACGAGCAGTACTTC.